This TCR beta chain came from a study of radiotherapy plus CTLA-4 blockade in lung cancer. Across the whole study: Among enrolled patients, 15% to 20% responded and more than 25% achieved disease control. Study-wide results and caveats: Subsequent to radiotherapy plus ipilimumab, tumor-derived TCR clones underwent expansion in blood. Best predicting response, reportedly, were early blood T cell clone dynamics, with interferon-beta.

Only one count was recorded for this clone. The target antigen is unknown. Enrolled patients, whose metastatic non-small-cell lung cancer was chemo-refractory, received focal radiation plus CTLA-4 blockade with ipilimumab. Here immunoSEQ multiplex PCR was the method, and the copy in TCRdb shows in-frame clones only, minus some. This repertoire shows 95,000 to 150,000 clones, 85% to 90% found once; its top ten account for approximately 7.2%. This CDR3 has 13 amino acids. With V trimmed by 1 base and J by 8 bases, 4 bases remained unmatched. Germline V lookup: CDR1 GTSNPN, CDR2 SVGIG (reference sequence).

The source was peripheral blood, collected from a patient treated with radiotherapy plus ipilimumab. The sequence derives from a human donor with non-small cell lung cancer that progressed on radiotherapy plus ipilimumab. The rearrangement uses TRBV30 and TRBJ1-2; 10 nucleotides align to TRBD1. For the CDR3, the DNA is TGTGCCTGGAGTGGTGGGACAGGGGAAGGCTACACCTTC. It translates to CAWSGGTGEGYTF.